This T cell receptor (beta chain) appears in the sequencing data of a study of CD8 T cells in Susac syndrome. cDNA came from roughly 0.47 to 1 ug RNA primed by random hexamers. By means of immunoSEQ multiplex PCR, TCR beta CDR3 spanning 54 Vbeta and 13 Jbeta underwent amplification. TCRdb reprocessed the immunoSEQ multiplex PCR reads via MiXCR and lists one record per CDR3 protein. Found here are fewer than 85,000 distinct CDR3 sequences, approximately 93% of them singletons; the top ten hold 0.5% to 0.65%. V was cut by 8 bases and J by 7 bases, with 12 bases left in between. The CDR3 has 12 residues. Germline assignment: CDR1 LNHNV and CDR2 YYDKDF (reference sequence).

The clonotype was recovered from a human donor with Susac syndrome. What was sequenced was CD8+ T cells from PBMCs. This sequence joins TRBV15 and TRBJ1-5, with a possible D match to TRBD1 (6 bases). The DNA for the CDR3 is TGTGCCACCGCAGGGGCGGACCAGCCCCAGCATTTT. It yields the protein CATAGADQPQHF. The variable domain in full, with the rest retrieved from reference TRBV15 and TRBJ1-5, is DAMVIQNPRYQVTQFGKPVTLSCSQTLNHNVMYWYQQKSSQAPKLLFHYYDKDFNNEADTPDNFQSRRPNTSFCFLDIRSPGLGDTAMYLCATAGADQPQHFGDGTRLSIL.